This TCR beta chain was identified in a study of T cells after yellow fever vaccination. The CDR3 is 15 amino acids. Germline V gene data show CDR1 as SGHRS and CDR2 as YFSETQ. Trimming shortened V by 0 bases and J by 14 bases, and 23 bases separated the two germline ends. TCRdb itself ran the 5' RACE reads through MiXCR, one entry per CDR3 protein. The table records about 550,000 distinct CDR3 sequences, approximately 21% of them present only once. Whole-study findings and limits: Though it reached lower strength, the secondary response hit its peak faster, day 5 versus 15.

This clonotype occurred a few times. Its antigen is not known. V usage is TRBV5-1 and J usage is TRBJ2-5, with D possibly being TRBD2 (6 bases). This receptor was taken from a man younger than 40 who received the YFV17D yellow fever vaccine. Sample: PBMCs, taken 15 days after the yellow fever booster vaccination. CDR3 amino acids: CASSLGLATGTGNYF. The CDR3 DNA sequence: TGCGCCAGCAGCTTGGGGTTGGCAACCGGGACTGGGAATTACTTC.